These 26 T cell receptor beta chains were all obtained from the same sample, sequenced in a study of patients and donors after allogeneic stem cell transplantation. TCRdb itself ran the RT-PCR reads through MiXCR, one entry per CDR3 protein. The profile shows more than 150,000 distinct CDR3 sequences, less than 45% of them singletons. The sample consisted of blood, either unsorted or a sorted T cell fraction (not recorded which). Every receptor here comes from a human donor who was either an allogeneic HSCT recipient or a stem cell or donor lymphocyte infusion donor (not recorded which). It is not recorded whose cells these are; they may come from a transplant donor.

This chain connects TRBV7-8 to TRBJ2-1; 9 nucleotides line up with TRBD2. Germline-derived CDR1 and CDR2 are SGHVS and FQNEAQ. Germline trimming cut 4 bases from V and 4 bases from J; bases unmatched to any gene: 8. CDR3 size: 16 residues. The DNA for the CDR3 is TGTGCCAGCAGCTCCGACGGACTAGCGTTTTACAATGAGCAGTTCTTC. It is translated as CASSSDGLAFYNEQFF.

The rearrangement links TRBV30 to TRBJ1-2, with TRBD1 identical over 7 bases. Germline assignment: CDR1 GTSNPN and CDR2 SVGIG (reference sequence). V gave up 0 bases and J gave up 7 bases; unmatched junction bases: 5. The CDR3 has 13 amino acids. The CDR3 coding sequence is TGTGCCTGGAGTGTACTGCAGGGGGTTGGCTACACCTTC. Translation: CAWSVLQGVGYTF.

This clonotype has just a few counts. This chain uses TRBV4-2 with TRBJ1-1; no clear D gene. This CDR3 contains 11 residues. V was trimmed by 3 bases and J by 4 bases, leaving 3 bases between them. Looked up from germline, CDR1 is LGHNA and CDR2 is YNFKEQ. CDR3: CASSHSTEAFF. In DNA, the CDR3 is TGTGCCAGCAGCCATAGCACTGAAGCTTTCTTT.

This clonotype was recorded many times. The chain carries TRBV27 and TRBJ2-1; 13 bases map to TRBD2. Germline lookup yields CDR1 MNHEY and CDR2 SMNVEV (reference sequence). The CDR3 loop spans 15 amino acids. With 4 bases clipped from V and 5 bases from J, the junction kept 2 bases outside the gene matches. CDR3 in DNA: TGTGCCAGCAGTTCGGGACTAGCGGGAAACAATGAGCAGTTCTTC. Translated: CASSSGLAGNNEQFF.

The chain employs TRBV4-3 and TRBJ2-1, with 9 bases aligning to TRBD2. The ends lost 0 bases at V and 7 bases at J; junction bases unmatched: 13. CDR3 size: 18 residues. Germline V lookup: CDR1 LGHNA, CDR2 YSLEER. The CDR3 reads CASSQDLAGISVGNEQFF. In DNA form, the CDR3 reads TGCGCCAGCAGCCAAGATCTAGCGGGGATCTCGGTGGGTAATGAGCAGTTCTTC.

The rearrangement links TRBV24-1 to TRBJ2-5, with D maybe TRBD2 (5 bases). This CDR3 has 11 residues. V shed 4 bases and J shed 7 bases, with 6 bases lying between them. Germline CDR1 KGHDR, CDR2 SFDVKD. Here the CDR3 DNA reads TGTGCCACCAGTGACGGAGGGACCCAGTACTTC. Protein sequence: CATSDGGTQYF.

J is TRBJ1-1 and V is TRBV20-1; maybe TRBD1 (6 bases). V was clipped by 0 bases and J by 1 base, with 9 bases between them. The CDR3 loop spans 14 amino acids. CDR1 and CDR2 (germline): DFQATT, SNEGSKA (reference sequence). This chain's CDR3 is CSARDTQGNTEAFF. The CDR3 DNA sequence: TGCAGTGCTAGAGATACACAGGGGAACACTGAAGCTTTCTTT.

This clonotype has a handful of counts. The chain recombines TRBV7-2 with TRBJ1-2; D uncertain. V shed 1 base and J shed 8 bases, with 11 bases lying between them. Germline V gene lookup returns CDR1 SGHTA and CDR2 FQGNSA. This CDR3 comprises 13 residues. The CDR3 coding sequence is TGTGCCAGCAGCTTAGAAAAGGTTCACGGCTACACCTTC. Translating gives CASSLEKVHGYTF.

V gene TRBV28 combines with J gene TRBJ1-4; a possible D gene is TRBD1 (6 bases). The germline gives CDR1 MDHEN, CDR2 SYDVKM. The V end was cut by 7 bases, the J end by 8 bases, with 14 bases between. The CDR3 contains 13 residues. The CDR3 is CASTAGDLEKLFF. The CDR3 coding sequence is TGTGCCAGCACCGCAGGGGATTTGGAAAAACTGTTTTTT.

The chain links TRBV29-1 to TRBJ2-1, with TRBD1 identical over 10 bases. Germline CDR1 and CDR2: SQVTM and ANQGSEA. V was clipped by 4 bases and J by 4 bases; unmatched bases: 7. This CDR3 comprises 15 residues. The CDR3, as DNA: TGCAGCGTTGGCTCGCGGGACAGGGGATACAATGAGCAGTTCTTC. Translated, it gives CSVGSRDRGYNEQFF.

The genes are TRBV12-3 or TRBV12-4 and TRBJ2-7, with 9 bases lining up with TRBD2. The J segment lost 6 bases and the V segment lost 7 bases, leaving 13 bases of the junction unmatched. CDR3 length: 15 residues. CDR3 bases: TGTGCCAGCACCTCCTTAGCGGGAGTCTTTTCCGAGCAGTACTTC. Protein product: CASTSLAGVFSEQYF.

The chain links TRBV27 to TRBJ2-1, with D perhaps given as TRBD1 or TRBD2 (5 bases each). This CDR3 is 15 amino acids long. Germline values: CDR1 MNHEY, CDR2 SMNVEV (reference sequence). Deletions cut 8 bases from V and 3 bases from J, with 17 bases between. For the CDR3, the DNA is TGTGCCAGCGGTCGCCCGGGACCGCTCTACAATGAGCAGTTCTTC. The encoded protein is CASGRPGPLYNEQFF.

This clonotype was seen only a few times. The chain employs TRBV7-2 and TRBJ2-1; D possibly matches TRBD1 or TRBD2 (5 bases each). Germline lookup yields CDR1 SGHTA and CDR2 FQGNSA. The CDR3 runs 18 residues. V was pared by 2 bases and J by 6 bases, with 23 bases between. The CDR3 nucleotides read TGTGCCAGCAGCTTACCCCGCCCCGGGACGGGCGTCAGCAATGAGCAGTTCTTC. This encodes CASSLPRPGTGVSNEQFF.

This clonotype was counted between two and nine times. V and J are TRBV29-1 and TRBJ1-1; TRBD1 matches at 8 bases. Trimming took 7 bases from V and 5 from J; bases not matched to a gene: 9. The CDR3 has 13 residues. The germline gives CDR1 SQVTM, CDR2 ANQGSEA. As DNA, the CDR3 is TGCAGCGGTGAGGACAGGGATTTAACTGAAGCTTTCTTT. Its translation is CSGEDRDLTEAFF.

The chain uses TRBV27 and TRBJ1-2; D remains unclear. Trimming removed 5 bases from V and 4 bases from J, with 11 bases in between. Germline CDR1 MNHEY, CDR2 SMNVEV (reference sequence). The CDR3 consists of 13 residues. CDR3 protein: CASSMAGSYGYTF. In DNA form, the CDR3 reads TGTGCCAGCAGTATGGCGGGGAGCTATGGCTACACCTTC.

DNA of the CDR3: TGTGCCAGCAGCTTAGCCCGGGACAGGGAGCAGTACTTC. Amino acid sequence: CASSLARDREQYF. The genes are TRBV7-9 and TRBJ2-7; 8 bases line up with TRBD1. This CDR3 has 13 residues. Trimming cost V 0 bases and J 7 bases; bases outside gene matches: 2. The germline CDR1 and CDR2 sequences are SEHNR and FQNEAQ (reference sequence).

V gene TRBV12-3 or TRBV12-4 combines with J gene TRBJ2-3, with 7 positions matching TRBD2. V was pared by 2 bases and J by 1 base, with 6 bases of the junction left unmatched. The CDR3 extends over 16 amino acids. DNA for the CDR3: TGTGCCAGCAGTTTAAGGGCGGGAGATGGCACAGATACGCAGTATTTT. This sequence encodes CASSLRAGDGTDTQYF.

The CDR3 coding sequence is TGCAGTGCTGACAGGGGTTCTCAGCCCCAGCATTTT. Translating it yields CSADRGSQPQHF. The chain combines TRBV20-1 with TRBJ1-5, with 8 bases aligning to TRBD1. Trimming at V came to 5 bases and at J to 6 bases, leaving 3 bases not matched to a gene. The V gene's germline CDR1 is DFQATT and CDR2 SNEGSKA (reference sequence). The CDR3 has 12 residues.

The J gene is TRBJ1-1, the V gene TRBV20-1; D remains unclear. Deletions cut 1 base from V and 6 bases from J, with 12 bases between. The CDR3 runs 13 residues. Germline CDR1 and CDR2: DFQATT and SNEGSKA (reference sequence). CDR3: CSARGFLSAEAFF. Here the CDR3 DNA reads TGCAGTGCTAGAGGGTTTTTAAGTGCTGAAGCTTTCTTT.

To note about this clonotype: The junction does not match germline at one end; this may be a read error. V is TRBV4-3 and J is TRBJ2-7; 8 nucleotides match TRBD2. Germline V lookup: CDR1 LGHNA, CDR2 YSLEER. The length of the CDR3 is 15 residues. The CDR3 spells CASSPTAGDLYERYF. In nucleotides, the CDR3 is TGCGCCAGCAGCCCAACAGCGGGAGATTTGTACGAGCGGTACTTC.

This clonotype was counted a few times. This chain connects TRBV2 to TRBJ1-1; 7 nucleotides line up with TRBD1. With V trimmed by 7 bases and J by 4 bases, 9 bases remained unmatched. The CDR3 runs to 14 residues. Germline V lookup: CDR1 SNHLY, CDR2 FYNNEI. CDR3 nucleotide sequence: TGTGCCAGCAAAGACAGGGCGGGAGTCACTGAAGCTTTCTTT. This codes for CASKDRAGVTEAFF.

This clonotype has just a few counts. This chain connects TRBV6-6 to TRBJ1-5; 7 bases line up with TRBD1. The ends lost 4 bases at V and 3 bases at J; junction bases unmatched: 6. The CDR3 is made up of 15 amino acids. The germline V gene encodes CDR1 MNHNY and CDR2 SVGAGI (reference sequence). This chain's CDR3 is CASSFSDRANQPQHF. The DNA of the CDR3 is TGTGCCAGCAGTTTTTCTGACAGGGCCAATCAGCCCCAGCATTTT.

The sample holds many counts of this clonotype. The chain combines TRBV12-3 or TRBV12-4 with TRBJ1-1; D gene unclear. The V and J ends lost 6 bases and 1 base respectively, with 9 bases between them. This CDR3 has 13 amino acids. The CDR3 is CASSPRGNTEAFF. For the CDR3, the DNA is TGTGCCAGCAGCCCCCGGGGGAACACTGAAGCTTTCTTT.

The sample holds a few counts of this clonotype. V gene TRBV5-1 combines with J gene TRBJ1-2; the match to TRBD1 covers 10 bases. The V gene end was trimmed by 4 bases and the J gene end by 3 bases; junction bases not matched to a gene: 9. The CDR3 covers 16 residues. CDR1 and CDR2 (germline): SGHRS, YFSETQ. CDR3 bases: TGCGCCAGCAGCCCTCCGACAGGGGGCATGGACTATGGCTACACCTTC. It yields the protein CASSPPTGGMDYGYTF.

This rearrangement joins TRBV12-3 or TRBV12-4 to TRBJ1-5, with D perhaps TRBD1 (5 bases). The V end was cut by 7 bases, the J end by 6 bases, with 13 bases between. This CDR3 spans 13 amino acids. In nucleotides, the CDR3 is TGTGCCAGCACCTGGGGGGGTGGTCAGCCCCAGCATTTT. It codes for CASTWGGGQPQHF.

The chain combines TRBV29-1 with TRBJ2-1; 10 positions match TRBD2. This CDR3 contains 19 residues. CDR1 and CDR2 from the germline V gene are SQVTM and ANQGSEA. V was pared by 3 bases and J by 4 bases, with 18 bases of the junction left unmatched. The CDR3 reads CSVEVSGRLYRALYNEQFF. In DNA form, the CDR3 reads TGCAGCGTTGAGGTTAGCGGGAGGCTCTACCGAGCCCTATACAATGAGCAGTTCTTC.